This T cell receptor beta chain was recorded in a study of monozygotic twins with inflammatory bowel disease. Whole-study results and caveats: Different subtypes (of T cells) could not be told apart from one another.

Germline-derived CDR1 and CDR2 are SGHAT and FQNNGV. There are 18 residues in the CDR3. TCRdb reprocessed the 5' RACE reads and stores each CDR3 protein as one record, lacking DNA. The sample's table shows some 100,000 distinct CDR3 sequences. Regarding this clonotype: Its matching antigen is unknown.

Donors each contributed one blood sample measuring about 2.5 ml. Sequencing used blood. The chain couples TRBV11-2 to TRBJ2-5; the D call from TCRdb, TRBD1, cannot be confirmed without DNA. This clonotype originated in a human donor with ulcerative colitis or Crohn's disease, or a healthy co-twin of an affected twin (not recorded which). Here the CDR3 reads CASSLKAGTGGYQETQYF.